The entry below describes one T cell receptor beta chain. This CDR3 spans 11 amino acids. Trimming took off 4 bases at V and 8 bases at J, with 8 bases between the two ends. Primers used in a second PCR of about 7 to 12 cycles were a sample-barcoded 5' primer and a J-beta primer mix. TCRdb ran MiXCR on the 5' RACE reads and lists one entry per CDR3 protein. The table shows 700,000 to 850,000 distinct CDR3 sequences, with under 40% occurring only once. This entry comes from a study of blood T cells in healthy people across ages. Around 10 milliliters of peripheral blood were drawn from each donor. The sequenced material came from blood. The source is a man between 18 and 29 years old in good health. The chain uses TRBV12-3 or TRBV12-4 and TRBJ1-1, with D hard to call. CDR3 sequence: CASSYSAEAFF. The CDR3 nucleotides read TGTGCCAGCAGTTACTCAGCCGAAGCTTTCTTT.